The 15 T cell receptor beta chains below come from one sample, sequenced in a study of metastatic and nonmetastatic thyroid tumors. MiXCR re-clonotyped the PCR reads for TCRdb. Of more than 15,000 clones detected, under 35% appear once; the ten largest clones hold 13%. Ahead of thyroid surgery, no patient had received treatment of any kind. The sample consisted of adjacent normal tissue. The receptors stem from a female donor with papillary thyroid cancer or a benign thyroid nodule (not recorded which). Some clones in this sample may be carry-over from other donors' samples.

This clone has ten or more counts. This chain links TRBV24-1 with TRBJ2-1, with 7 bases identical to TRBD1. V shed 4 bases and J 8 bases; nucleotides not matched to a gene: 13. Germline CDR1 reads KGHDR; CDR2 reads SFDVKD. CDR3 length: 16 amino acids. CDR3 DNA sequence: TGTGCCACCAGTGAGAATCCGGGACAGAAACTTTATGAGCAGTTCTTC. It specifies CATSENPGQKLYEQFF.

In this sample, this clone turned up many times. In DNA form, the CDR3 reads TGTGCCAGCAGCTACCGGACAGTGGATGGCTACACCTTC. It codes for CASSYRTVDGYTF. The chain recombines TRBV12-3 or TRBV12-4 with TRBJ1-2; a possible D gene is TRBD1 (6 bases). Trimming pared 6 bases from V and 6 bases from J, leaving 14 bases between. The CDR3 sequence is 13 residues long.

V usage is TRBV2 and J usage is TRBJ2-1; 9 bases are a match to TRBD2. Germline V gives CDR1 SNHLY, CDR2 FYNNEI. The CDR3 runs to 13 residues. V dropped 4 bases and J dropped 15; count of bases not matched to a gene: 10. CDR3 nucleotides: TGTGCCAGCAGTGTTTCTAGCGGGGCGGCGGTGTTCTTC. Its translation: CASSVSSGAAVFF. Full variable domain (rest looked up from reference TRBV2 and TRBJ2-1): EPEVTQTPSHQVTQMGQEVILRCVPISNHLYFYWYRQILGQKVEFLVSFYNNEISEKSEIFDDQFSVERPDGSNFTLKIRSTKLEDSAMYFCASSVSSGAAVFFGPGTRLTVL.

The V call is TRBV6-2 or TRBV6-3, the J call TRBJ2-7; TRBD1 might be the D (5 bases). Germline CDR1 MNHEY, CDR2 SVGEGT. The CDR3 extends over 17 amino acids. V lost 5 bases, J lost 0 bases, and 20 bases lay in between. The CDR3 loop reads CASSAEDILTDSYEQYF. For the CDR3, the DNA is TGTGCCAGCAGTGCCGAGGATATTCTGACAGACTCCTACGAGCAGTACTTC.

The genes are TRBV6-1 and TRBJ2-1; TRBD2 agrees at 7 bases. The CDR3 runs to 16 residues. V was pared by 6 bases and J by 1 base, with 9 bases of the junction left unmatched. Looked up from germline, CDR1 is MNHNS and CDR2 is SASEGT. The CDR3 bases are TGTGCCAGCAGCCGATTCCAGCGGGGTTCCTACAATGAGCAGTTCTTC. It encodes CASSRFQRGSYNEQFF.

This clone was seen a handful of times. A junction boundary mismatches the germline segment, possibly from a read error. The rearrangement joins TRBV10-1 to TRBJ2-7, with 7 nucleotides matching TRBD1. The CDR3 has 14 residues. Germline assignment: CDR1 WNHNN and CDR2 SYGVQD (reference sequence). In DNA, the CDR3 is TGCGCCTGCAGAGATACCGGGACAGCATACGAGCAGTACTTC. Protein product: CACRDTGTAYEQYF.

The rearrangement uses TRBV12-3 or TRBV12-4 and TRBJ2-3; tentatively, D is TRBD1 or TRBD2 (5 bases each). The CDR3 runs to 12 residues. V gave up 10 bases and J gave up 5 bases, with 13 bases separating them. The CDR3 region has the DNA TGTGCCATTACAATGAGGGGAGATACGCAGTATTTT. This translates into CAITMRGDTQYF.

This clone was recorded a few times. The chain couples TRBV6-1 to TRBJ2-7, with a weak D call TRBD2 (7 bases). CDR1 and CDR2 (germline): MNHNS, SASEGT. This CDR3 is built from 15 residues. Trimming took 6 bases from V and 2 from J, leaving 17 bases between them. The CDR3 DNA follows: TGTGCCAGCAGCATGGGGGCGGGAGATACCTACGAGCAGTACTTC. This encodes CASSMGAGDTYEQYF.

The chain uses TRBV27 and TRBJ2-7; TRBD2 agrees at 10 bases. Per germline, CDR1 MNHEY and CDR2 SMNVEV (reference sequence). V gave up 5 bases and J gave up 4 bases; unmatched junction bases: 5. This CDR3 is 14 amino acids long. CDR3 residues: CASSALAGHYEQYF. CDR3 in DNA: TGTGCCAGCAGTGCACTAGCGGGACATTACGAGCAGTACTTC.

The chain uses TRBV19 and TRBJ2-7; D is unclear. The CDR3 length is 13 residues. Trimming stripped 1 base from V and 3 bases from J, with 7 bases between. CDR1 and CDR2 from the germline V gene are LNHDA and SQIVND (reference sequence). The CDR3 bases are TGTGCCAGTAGTATAGGAGACGGCTACGAGCAGTACTTC. It yields the protein CASSIGDGYEQYF.

This chain uses TRBV20-1 with TRBJ2-3; 12 bases match TRBD2. Germline lookup yields CDR1 DFQATT and CDR2 SNEGSKA (reference sequence). J lost 9 bases, V lost 0 bases, and 7 bases had no gene match. The CDR3 extends over 15 amino acids. The CDR3 here is CSARDDLAGGRTQYF. CDR3 sequence (DNA): TGCAGTGCTAGAGATGATCTAGCGGGAGGGAGGACGCAGTATTTT.

This clone appeared a few times. The chain uses TRBV12-3 or TRBV12-4 and TRBJ1-6; possible D gene TRBD1, 5 bases. There are 14 residues in the CDR3. Between the trimmed V and J ends, which lost 6 bases and 10 bases, there was a span of 16 bases. The CDR3 DNA is TGTGCCAGCAGAAGAGGGGTGGGGAGATCACCCCTCCACTTT. Translating it yields CASRRGVGRSPLHF.

This clone appeared once. This chain links TRBV7-3 with TRBJ1-3; D unclear. Trimming cost V 4 bases and J 3 bases, with 7 bases left between them. This CDR3 has 13 residues. In germline, CDR1 is SGHTA, CDR2 FQGTGA. The CDR3 sequence is CASSSSFGNTIYF. The CDR3 DNA is TGTGCCAGCAGCTCCTCGTTTGGAAACACCATATATTTT.

This chain uses TRBV11-2 with TRBJ1-3; 7 bases align to TRBD1. The CDR3 length is 15 residues. V shed 3 bases, J shed 4 bases, and the junction held 6 bases outside the gene matches. Germline values: CDR1 SGHAT, CDR2 FQNNGV. The CDR3 loop is CASSFGTGVGNTIYF. The CDR3 region has the DNA TGTGCCAGCAGCTTCGGTACAGGGGTAGGAAACACCATATATTTT. The full variable domain, in which reference TRBV11-2 and TRBJ1-3 provide the parts outside the CDR3, is EAGVAQSPRYKIIEKRQSVAFWCNPISGHATLYWYQQILGQGPKLLIQFQNNGVVDDSQLPKDRFSAERLKGVDSTLKIQPAKLEDSAVYLCASSFGTGVGNTIYFGEGSWLTVV.

The sample holds one count of this clone. This sequence joins TRBV7-2 and TRBJ2-2; a possible D gene is TRBD2 (5 bases). V lost 0 bases, J lost 6 bases, and 17 bases lay in between. From germline, CDR1 is SGHTA and CDR2 FQGNSA. The CDR3 spans 17 residues. The CDR3, as DNA: TGTGCCAGCAGCTTAGCTCGGGGTAGAAATCACCCCGGGGAGCTGTTTTTT. Translation: CASSLARGRNHPGELFF.